Listed below are T cell receptor beta chains from one sample, sequenced in a study of cytomegalovirus exposure and HLA in healthy donors. TCRdb keeps only in-frame clones here, not all; method: immunoSEQ multiplex PCR. Altogether about 160,000 clones are present, more than 70% being singletons, with the ten largest covering approximately 6.8%. Sequenced material: PBMCs. The receptors were sampled from a male donor in good health and CMV-seropositive. CDR3s include the opening cysteine and the closing phenylalanine or tryptophan. Fields, in order: V gene, D gene, J gene, clone size, CDR3 protein, CDR3 DNA. The D gene is left open where the match is weak. Clone size is shown for a subset of rows, as once, few, many or a class of expanded clone.

v_call: TRBV19; d_call: TRBD2; j_call: TRBJ2-1; clone_size: -; cdr3_aa: CASSITLAAFYNEQFF; cdr3_nt: TGTGCCAGTAGTATAACCCTAGCGGCCTTTTACAATGAGCAGTTCTTC
v_call: TRBV7-3; d_call: TRBD2; j_call: TRBJ2-1; clone_size: -; cdr3_aa: CASTRGGAGEGEQFF; cdr3_nt: TGTGCCAGCACCCGGGGTGGAGCGGGAGAAGGGGAGCAGTTCTTC
v_call: TRBV6-5; d_call: -; j_call: TRBJ1-5; clone_size: -; cdr3_aa: CASSLRRGSNQPQHF; cdr3_nt: TGTGCCAGCAGTCTCAGGCGGGGTAGCAATCAGCCCCAGCATTTT
v_call: TRBV20-1; d_call: -; j_call: TRBJ2-5; clone_size: -; cdr3_aa: CSAHREETQYF; cdr3_nt: TGCAGTGCTCACAGGGAAGAGACCCAGTACTTC
v_call: TRBV4-1; d_call: TRBD1; j_call: TRBJ2-1; clone_size: -; cdr3_aa: CANVSTGDNEQFF; cdr3_nt: TGCGCCAACGTATCGACAGGGGACAATGAGCAGTTCTTC
v_call: TRBV7-9; d_call: -; j_call: TRBJ2-5; clone_size: few; cdr3_aa: CSSSGALVQETQYF; cdr3_nt: TGTTCCAGCAGCGGTGCCCTAGTCCAAGAGACCCAGTACTTC
v_call: TRBV5-1; d_call: TRBD2; j_call: TRBJ2-3; clone_size: -; cdr3_aa: CASSLLAPSTDTQYF; cdr3_nt: TGCGCCAGCAGCTTACTAGCGCCTAGCACAGATACGCAGTATTTT
v_call: TRBV7-9; d_call: -; j_call: TRBJ1-2; clone_size: few; cdr3_aa: CASSLVAGAGYTF; cdr3_nt: TGTGCCAGCAGCTTAGTTGCTGGAGCTGGCTACACCTTC
v_call: TRBV18; d_call: TRBD2; j_call: TRBJ2-1; clone_size: -; cdr3_aa: CASSVREGLGEQFF; cdr3_nt: TGTGCCAGCTCAGTCCGGGAGGGCCTCGGTGAGCAGTTCTTC
v_call: TRBV5-8; d_call: TRBD2; j_call: TRBJ2-1; clone_size: -; cdr3_aa: CASGHLAGKYNEQFF; cdr3_nt: TGTGCCAGCGGACATCTAGCGGGAAAGTACAATGAGCAGTTCTTC
v_call: TRBV7-7; d_call: -; j_call: TRBJ2-2; clone_size: few; cdr3_aa: CASSLAQERINTGELFF; cdr3_nt: TGTGCTAGCAGCTTAGCGCAGGAGCGGATAAACACCGGGGAGCTGTTTTTT
v_call: TRBV5-1; d_call: TRBD1; j_call: TRBJ1-6; clone_size: -; cdr3_aa: CASSLETDRANSPLHF; cdr3_nt: TGCGCCAGCAGCTTGGAAACGGACAGGGCGAATTCACCCCTCCACTTT
v_call: TRBV7-2; d_call: -; j_call: TRBJ2-7; clone_size: -; cdr3_aa: CASSSGMNPAYEQYF; cdr3_nt: TGTGCCAGCAGCTCAGGTATGAACCCCGCCTACGAGCAGTACTTC
v_call: TRBV6-5; d_call: TRBD1; j_call: TRBJ1-2; clone_size: -; cdr3_aa: CASSYSIRDRLDTF; cdr3_nt: TGTGCCAGCAGTTACTCGATTCGGGACAGACTCGACACCTTC
v_call: TRBV14; d_call: -; j_call: TRBJ2-5; clone_size: -; cdr3_aa: CASSQMLLHQETQYF; cdr3_nt: TGTGCCAGCAGCCAAATGTTACTACACCAAGAGACCCAGTACTTC
v_call: TRBV30; d_call: -; j_call: TRBJ1-2; clone_size: -; cdr3_aa: CAGRPGYGYTF; cdr3_nt: TGTGCCGGCAGGCCTGGCTATGGCTACACCTTC
v_call: TRBV9; d_call: -; j_call: TRBJ2-1; clone_size: once; cdr3_aa: CASGLGHNEQFF; cdr3_nt: TGTGCCAGCGGCCTAGGGCACAATGAGCAGTTCTTC
v_call: TRBV6-1; d_call: TRBD1; j_call: TRBJ1-2; clone_size: few; cdr3_aa: CASSSLQGYNYGYTF; cdr3_nt: TGTGCCAGCAGTTCGCTACAGGGGTACAACTATGGCTACACCTTC
v_call: TRBV4-3; d_call: TRBD1; j_call: TRBJ1-5; clone_size: -; cdr3_aa: CASSPGDSIYQPQHF; cdr3_nt: TGCGCCAGCAGCCCTGGGGACAGTATCTATCAGCCCCAGCATTTT
v_call: TRBV9; d_call: TRBD2; j_call: TRBJ2-1; clone_size: -; cdr3_aa: CASSTLAARKGEQFF; cdr3_nt: TGTGCCAGCAGCACCCTAGCGGCGAGAAAGGGTGAGCAGTTCTTC
v_call: TRBV19; d_call: TRBD1; j_call: TRBJ1-5; clone_size: -; cdr3_aa: CASSMGTGGNQPQHF; cdr3_nt: TGTGCCAGTAGTATGGGGACAGGGGGAAATCAGCCCCAGCATTTT
v_call: TRBV6-5; d_call: -; j_call: TRBJ1-4; clone_size: few; cdr3_aa: CATLRQISEKLFF; cdr3_nt: TGTGCCACCCTACGACAGATTTCCGAAAAACTGTTTTTT
v_call: TRBV19; d_call: -; j_call: TRBJ2-7; clone_size: few; cdr3_aa: CASSRERGVYEQYF; cdr3_nt: TGTGCCAGTAGCCGGGAGAGGGGAGTCTACGAGCAGTACTTC
v_call: TRBV5-6; d_call: -; j_call: TRBJ1-1; clone_size: few; cdr3_aa: CASSEDRWNTEAFF; cdr3_nt: TGTGCCAGCAGCGAAGACAGGTGGAACACTGAAGCTTTCTTT
v_call: TRBV18; d_call: TRBD1; j_call: TRBJ2-7; clone_size: -; cdr3_aa: CASSYSQTGGAEQYF; cdr3_nt: TGTGCCAGCTCTTACTCTCAGACAGGGGGCGCCGAGCAGTACTTC
v_call: TRBV18; d_call: TRBD2; j_call: TRBJ2-5; clone_size: -; cdr3_aa: CASSPPSGGETQYF; cdr3_nt: TGTGCCAGCTCACCACCGTCGGGAGGAGAGACCCAGTACTTC